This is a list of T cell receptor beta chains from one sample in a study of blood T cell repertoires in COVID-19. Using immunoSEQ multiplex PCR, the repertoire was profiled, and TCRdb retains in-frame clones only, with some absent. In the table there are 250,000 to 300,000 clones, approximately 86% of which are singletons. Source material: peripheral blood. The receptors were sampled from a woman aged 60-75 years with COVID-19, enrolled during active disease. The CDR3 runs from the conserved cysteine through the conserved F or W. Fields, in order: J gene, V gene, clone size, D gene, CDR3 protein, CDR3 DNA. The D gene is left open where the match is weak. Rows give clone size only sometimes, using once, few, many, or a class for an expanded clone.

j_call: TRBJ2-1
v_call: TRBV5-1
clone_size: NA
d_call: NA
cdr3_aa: CASSLGGPGEQFF
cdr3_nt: TGCGCCAGCAGCTTGGGCGGCCCTGGGGAGCAGTTCTTC

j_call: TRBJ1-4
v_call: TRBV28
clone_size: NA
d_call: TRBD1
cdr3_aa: CASSTRTGYGEKLFF
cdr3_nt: TGTGCCAGCAGCACTAGGACAGGGTATGGTGAAAAACTGTTTTTT

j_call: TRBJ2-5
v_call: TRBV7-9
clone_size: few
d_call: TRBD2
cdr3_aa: CASSLAGGLQETQYF
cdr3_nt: TGTGCCAGCAGCTTAGCGGGAGGGTTGCAAGAGACCCAGTACTTC

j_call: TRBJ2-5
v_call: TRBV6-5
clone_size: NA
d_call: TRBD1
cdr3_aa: CASSRLDRAQETQYF
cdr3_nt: TGTGCCAGCAGTCGCCTTGACAGGGCACAAGAGACCCAGTACTTC

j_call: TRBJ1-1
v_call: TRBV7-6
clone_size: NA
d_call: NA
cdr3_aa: CASSLVAVQGNTEAFF
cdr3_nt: TGTGCCAGCAGCTTAGTTGCCGTGCAGGGGAACACTGAAGCTTTCTTT

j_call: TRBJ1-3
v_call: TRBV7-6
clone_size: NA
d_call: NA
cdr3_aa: CASSLAGDGNTIYF
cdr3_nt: TGTGCCAGCAGCTTAGCCGGAGATGGAAACACCATATATTTT

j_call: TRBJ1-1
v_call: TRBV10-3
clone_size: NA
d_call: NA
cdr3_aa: CAISDGTPLSAEAFF
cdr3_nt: TGTGCCATCAGTGATGGCACCCCCTTGTCTGCTGAAGCTTTCTTT

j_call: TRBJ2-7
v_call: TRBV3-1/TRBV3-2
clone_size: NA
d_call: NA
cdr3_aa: CASSQGGLYEQYF
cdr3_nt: TGTGCCAGCAGCCAAGGGGGACTCTACGAGCAGTACTTC

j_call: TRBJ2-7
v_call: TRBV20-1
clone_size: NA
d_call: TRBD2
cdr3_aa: CSASAGRDNEQYF
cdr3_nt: TGCAGTGCTAGTGCCGGGAGGGACAACGAGCAGTACTTC

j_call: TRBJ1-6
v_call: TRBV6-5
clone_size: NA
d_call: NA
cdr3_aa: CASSYSEGNSPLHF
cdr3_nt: TGTGCCAGCAGTTACTCGGAGGGAAATTCACCCCTCCACTTT

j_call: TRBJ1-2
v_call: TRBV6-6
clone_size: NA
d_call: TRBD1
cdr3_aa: CASSLGTGISYGYTF
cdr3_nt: TGTGCCAGCAGCCTCGGGACAGGGATTAGCTATGGCTACACCTTC

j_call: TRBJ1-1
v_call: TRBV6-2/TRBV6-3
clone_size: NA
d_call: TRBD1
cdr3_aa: CASSGDRAMNTEAFF
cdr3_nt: TGTGCCAGCAGTGGCGACAGGGCTATGAACACTGAAGCTTTCTTT

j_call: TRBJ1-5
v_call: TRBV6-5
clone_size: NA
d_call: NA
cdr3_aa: CASSYRTPVGQPQHF
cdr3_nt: TGTGCCAGCAGTTATCGGACACCGGTCGGGCAGCCCCAGCATTTT

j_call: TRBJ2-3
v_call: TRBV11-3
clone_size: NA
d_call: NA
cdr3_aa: CASSPGAGSITDTQYF
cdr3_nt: TGTGCCAGCAGCCCAGGAGCGGGTTCAATCACAGATACGCAGTATTTT

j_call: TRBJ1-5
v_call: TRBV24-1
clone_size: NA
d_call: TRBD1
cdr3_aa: CATGTGRQPQHF
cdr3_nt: TGTGCCACCGGGACAGGAAGACAGCCCCAGCATTTT

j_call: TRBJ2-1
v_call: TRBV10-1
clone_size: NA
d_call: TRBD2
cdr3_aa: CASSDRSSGRNEQFF
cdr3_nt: TGCGCCAGCAGTGATCGGTCTAGCGGGAGAAATGAGCAGTTCTTC

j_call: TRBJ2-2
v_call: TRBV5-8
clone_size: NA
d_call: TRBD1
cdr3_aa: CASSLADRGAGELFF
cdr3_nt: TGTGCCAGCAGCTTGGCCGACAGGGGTGCCGGGGAGCTGTTTTTT

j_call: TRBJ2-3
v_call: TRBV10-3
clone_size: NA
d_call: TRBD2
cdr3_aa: CAISPTSGSTDTQYF
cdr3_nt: TGTGCCATCAGCCCAACTAGCGGGAGCACAGATACGCAGTATTTT

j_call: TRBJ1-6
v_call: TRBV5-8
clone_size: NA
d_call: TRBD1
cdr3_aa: CASSPRQGTNSPLHF
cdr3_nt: TGTGCCAGCAGCCCCCGACAGGGGACCAATTCACCCCTCCACTTT

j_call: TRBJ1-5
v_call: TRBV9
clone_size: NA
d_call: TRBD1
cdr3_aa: CASSSTGMYGQPQHF
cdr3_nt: TGTGCCAGCAGCTCGACAGGGATGTACGGTCAGCCCCAGCATTTT

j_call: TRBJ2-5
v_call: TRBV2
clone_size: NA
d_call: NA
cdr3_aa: CASSVQSETQYF
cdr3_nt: TGTGCCAGCAGTGTACAATCAGAGACCCAGTACTTC

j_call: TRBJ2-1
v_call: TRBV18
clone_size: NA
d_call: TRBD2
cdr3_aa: CASSRTSGQSDEQFF
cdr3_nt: TGTGCCAGCTCACGGACTAGCGGGCAGAGCGATGAGCAGTTCTTC

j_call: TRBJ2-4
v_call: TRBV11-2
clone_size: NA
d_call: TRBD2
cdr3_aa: CASSFGGSLAGQYF
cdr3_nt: TGTGCCAGCAGCTTCGGCGGGAGTTTGGCGGGTCAGTACTTC

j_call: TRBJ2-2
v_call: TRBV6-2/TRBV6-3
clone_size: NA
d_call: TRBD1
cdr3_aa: CASSPTGRNTGELFF
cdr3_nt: TGTGCCAGCAGCCCGACAGGGAGGAACACCGGGGAGCTGTTTTTT

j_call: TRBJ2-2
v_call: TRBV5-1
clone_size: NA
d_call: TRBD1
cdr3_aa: CASSPPGQGVRRELFF
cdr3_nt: TGCGCCAGCAGCCCGCCGGGACAGGGCGTTCGCCGGGAGCTGTTTTTT

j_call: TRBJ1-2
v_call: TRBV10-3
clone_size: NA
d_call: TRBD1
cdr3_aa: CAIRGQTNYGYTF
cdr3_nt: TGTGCCATCAGGGGACAGACTAACTATGGCTACACCTTC

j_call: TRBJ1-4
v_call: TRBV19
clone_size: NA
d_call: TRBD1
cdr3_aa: CASSTGTVNEKLFF
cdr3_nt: TGTGCCAGTAGCACCGGGACAGTTAATGAAAAACTGTTTTTT

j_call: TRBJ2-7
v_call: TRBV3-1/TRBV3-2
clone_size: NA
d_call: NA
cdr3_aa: CASSHKVGFTGTPYEQYF
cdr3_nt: TGTGCCAGCAGCCACAAGGTGGGGTTTACAGGGACGCCCTACGAGCAGTACTTC

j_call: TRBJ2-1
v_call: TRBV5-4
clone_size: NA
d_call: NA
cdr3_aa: CASSLPRGNNEQFF
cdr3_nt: TGTGCCAGCAGCTTGCCGCGGGGAAACAATGAGCAGTTCTTC

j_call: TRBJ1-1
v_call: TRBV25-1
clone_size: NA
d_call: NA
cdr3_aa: CASSDPPVGSRPEAFF
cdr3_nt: TGTGCCAGCAGTGACCCCCCTGTGGGGAGTAGGCCTGAAGCTTTCTTT

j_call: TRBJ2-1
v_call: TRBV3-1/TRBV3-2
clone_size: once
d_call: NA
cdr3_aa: CASSQAASNNEQFF
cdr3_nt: TGTGCCAGCAGCCAAGCGGCTAGCAACAATGAGCAGTTCTTC

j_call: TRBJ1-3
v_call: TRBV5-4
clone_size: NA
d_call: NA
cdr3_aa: CASSLQRGGNTIYF
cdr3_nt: TGTGCCAGCAGCTTACAAAGGGGTGGAAACACCATATATTTT

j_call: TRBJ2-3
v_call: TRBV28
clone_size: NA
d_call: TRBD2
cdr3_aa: CASSSPGRLAGTDTQYF
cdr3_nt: TGTGCCAGCAGTTCCCCCGGGCGACTAGCGGGCACAGATACGCAGTATTTT

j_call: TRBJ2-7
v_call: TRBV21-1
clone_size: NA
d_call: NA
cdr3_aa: CASSKAVSGVYEQYF
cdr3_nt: TGTGCCAGCAGCAAAGCCGTTAGCGGGGTCTACGAGCAGTACTTC

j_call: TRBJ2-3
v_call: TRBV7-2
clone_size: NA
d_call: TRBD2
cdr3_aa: CASSPRLGRGIDTQYF
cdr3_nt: TGTGCCAGCAGCCCTAGGCTCGGGAGGGGCATAGATACGCAGTATTTT

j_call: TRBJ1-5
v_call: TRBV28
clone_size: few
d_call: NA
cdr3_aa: CASSRTLRPPRDQPQHF
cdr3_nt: TGTGCCAGCAGCCGAACACTACGACCTCCACGGGATCAGCCCCAGCATTTT

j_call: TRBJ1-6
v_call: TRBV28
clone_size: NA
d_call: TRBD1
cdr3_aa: CASSSPGQGFVYSPLHF
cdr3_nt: TGTGCCAGCAGTTCTCCGGGACAGGGGTTTGTTTATTCACCCCTCCACTTT

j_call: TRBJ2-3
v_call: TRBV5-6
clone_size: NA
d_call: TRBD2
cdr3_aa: CASSLTSGTDTQYF
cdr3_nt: TGTGCCAGCAGCTTGACTAGCGGCACAGATACGCAGTATTTT

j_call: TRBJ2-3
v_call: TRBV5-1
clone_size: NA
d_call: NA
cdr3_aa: CASSLEGYPDTQYF
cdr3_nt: TGCGCCAGCAGCTTGGAGGGGTATCCAGATACGCAGTATTTT

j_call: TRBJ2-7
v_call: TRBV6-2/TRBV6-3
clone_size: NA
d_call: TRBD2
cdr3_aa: CASSYSKVAGPPLEQYF
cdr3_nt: TGTGCCAGCAGTTACTCGAAAGTAGCGGGCCCTCCTCTCGAGCAGTACTTC

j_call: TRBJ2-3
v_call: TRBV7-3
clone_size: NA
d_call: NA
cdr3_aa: CASSLRSGGLGDTQYF
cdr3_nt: TGTGCCAGCAGCTTAAGGTCTGGGGGCTTGGGAGATACGCAGTATTTT

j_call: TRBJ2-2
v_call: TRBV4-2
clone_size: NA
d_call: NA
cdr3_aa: CASSVRSGTNFNTGELFF
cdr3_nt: TGTGCCAGCAGCGTGAGATCCGGGACAAATTTTAACACCGGGGAGCTGTTTTTT

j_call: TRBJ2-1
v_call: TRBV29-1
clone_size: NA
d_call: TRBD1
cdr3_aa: CSASDRGSYNEQFF
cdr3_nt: TGCAGCGCATCGGACAGGGGTTCCTACAATGAGCAGTTCTTC

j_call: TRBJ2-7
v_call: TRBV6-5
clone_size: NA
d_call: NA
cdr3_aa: CASSGAGIFPEQYF
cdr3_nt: TGTGCCAGCAGCGGCGCGGGGATATTCCCCGAGCAGTACTTC

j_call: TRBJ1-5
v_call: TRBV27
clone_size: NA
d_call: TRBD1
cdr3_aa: CASSLSYTGDQPQHF
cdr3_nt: TGTGCCAGCAGTTTATCGTATACAGGGGATCAGCCCCAGCATTTT

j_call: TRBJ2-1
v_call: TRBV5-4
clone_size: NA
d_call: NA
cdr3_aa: CASSLGLRDEQFF
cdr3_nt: TGTGCCAGCAGCTTGGGTCTGAGGGATGAGCAGTTCTTC

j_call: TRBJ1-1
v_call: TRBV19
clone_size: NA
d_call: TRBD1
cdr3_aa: CASSNYRGGTEAFF
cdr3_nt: TGTGCCAGTAGTAACTACAGGGGGGGCACTGAAGCTTTCTTT

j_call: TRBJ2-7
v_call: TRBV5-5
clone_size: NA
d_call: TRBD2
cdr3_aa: CASSFSRTSGYEQYF
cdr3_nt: TGTGCCAGCAGCTTTTCTCGGACTAGCGGTTACGAGCAGTACTTC

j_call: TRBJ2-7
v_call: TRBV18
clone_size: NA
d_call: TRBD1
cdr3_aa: CASSSYGQGYEQYF
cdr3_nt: TGTGCCAGCTCATCCTACGGACAGGGCTACGAGCAGTACTTC

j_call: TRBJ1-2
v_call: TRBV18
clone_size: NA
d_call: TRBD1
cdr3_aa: CASSPKTGGGFGYTF
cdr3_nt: TGTGCCAGCTCCCCGAAGACAGGGGGAGGTTTTGGCTACACCTTC

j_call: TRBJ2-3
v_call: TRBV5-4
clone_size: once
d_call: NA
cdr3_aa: CASSLGDSPSTDTQYF
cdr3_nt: TGTGCCAGCAGCTTGGGAGACAGTCCTAGTACAGATACGCAGTATTTT

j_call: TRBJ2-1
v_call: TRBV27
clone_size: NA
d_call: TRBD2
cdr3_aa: CASSTASGSGDEQFF
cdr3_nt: TGTGCCAGCTCCACCGCTAGCGGGAGTGGGGATGAGCAGTTCTTC

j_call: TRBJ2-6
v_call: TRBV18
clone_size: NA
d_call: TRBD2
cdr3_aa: CASSPRGLAGISGANVLTF
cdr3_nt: TGTGCCAGCTCACCGCGGGGACTAGCGGGAATCTCTGGGGCCAACGTCCTGACTTTC

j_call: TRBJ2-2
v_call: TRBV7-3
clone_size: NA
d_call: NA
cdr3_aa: CASSPSSRTAVTSTGELFF
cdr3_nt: TGTGCCAGCAGCCCGTCTTCAAGGACAGCAGTAACGAGCACCGGGGAGCTGTTTTTT

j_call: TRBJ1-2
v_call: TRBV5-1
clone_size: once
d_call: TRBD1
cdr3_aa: CASSFDPTGPYGYTF
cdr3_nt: TGCGCCAGCAGTTTCGATCCGACAGGGCCGTATGGCTACACCTTC

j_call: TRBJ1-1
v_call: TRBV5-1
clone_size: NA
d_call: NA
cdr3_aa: CASSLDRLNTEAFF
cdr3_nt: TGCGCCAGCAGCTTGGACAGACTGAACACTGAAGCTTTCTTT

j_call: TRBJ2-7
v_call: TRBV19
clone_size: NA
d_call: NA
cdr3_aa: CASSIAFPESLYF
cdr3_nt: TGTGCCAGTAGTATCGCTTTTCCCGAGTCCTTATACTTC